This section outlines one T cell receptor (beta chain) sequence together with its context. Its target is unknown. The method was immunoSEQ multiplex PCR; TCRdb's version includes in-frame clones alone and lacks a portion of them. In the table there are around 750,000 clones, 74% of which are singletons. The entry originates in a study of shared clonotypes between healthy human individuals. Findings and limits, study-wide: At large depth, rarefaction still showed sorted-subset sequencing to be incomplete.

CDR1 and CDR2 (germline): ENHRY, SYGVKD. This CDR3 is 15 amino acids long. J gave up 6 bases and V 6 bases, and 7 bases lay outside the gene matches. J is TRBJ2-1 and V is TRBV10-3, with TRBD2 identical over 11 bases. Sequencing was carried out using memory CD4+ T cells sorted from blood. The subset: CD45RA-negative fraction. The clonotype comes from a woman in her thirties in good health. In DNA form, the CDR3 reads TGTGCCATCAGGGAACTAGCGGGAGATCGCAATGAGCAGTTCTTC. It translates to CAIRELAGDRNEQFF.